This T cell receptor beta chain originates from a study of blood T cells in healthy people across ages. Comments on this clonotype: The antigen remains undetermined.

CDR1 and CDR2 (germline): SEHNR, FQNEAQ (reference sequence). The CDR3 is 13 residues long. Trimming stripped 6 bases from V and 1 base from J, with 9 bases between. Notes on the study in general: The authors considered diversity estimates from one million T cells to be underestimates.

Sample-barcoded 5' priming and a J-beta primer mix drove a second PCR of about 7 to 12 cycles. TCRdb reprocessed the 5' RACE reads with MiXCR, giving one entry per CDR3 protein. The table has about 1.4 million distinct CDR3 sequences, almost 60% seen once. The clonotype comes from a man between 18 and 35 years old in good health. The chain recombines TRBV7-9 with TRBJ1-1; no definite D call. Sequencing was carried out using blood. CDR3 region: CASRVPGNTEAFF. In DNA form, the CDR3 reads TGTGCCAGCAGAGTTCCGGGGAACACTGAAGCTTTCTTT.